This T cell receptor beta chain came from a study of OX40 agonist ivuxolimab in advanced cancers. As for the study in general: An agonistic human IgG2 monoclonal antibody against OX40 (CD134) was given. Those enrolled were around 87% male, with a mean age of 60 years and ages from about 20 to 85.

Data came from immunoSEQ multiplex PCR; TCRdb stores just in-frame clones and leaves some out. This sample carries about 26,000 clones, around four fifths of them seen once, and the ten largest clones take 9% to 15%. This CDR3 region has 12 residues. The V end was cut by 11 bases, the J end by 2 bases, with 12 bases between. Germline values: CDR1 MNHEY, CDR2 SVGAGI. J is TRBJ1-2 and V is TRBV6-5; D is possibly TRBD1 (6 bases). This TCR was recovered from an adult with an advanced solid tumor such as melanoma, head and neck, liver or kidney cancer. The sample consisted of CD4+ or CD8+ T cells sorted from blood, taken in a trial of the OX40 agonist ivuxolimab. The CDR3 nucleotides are TGTGCCGTGTCCAGGGGCAACTATGGCTACACCTTC. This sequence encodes CAVSRGNYGYTF.